Sequencing of this T cell receptor (beta chain) was carried out in a study of T cell responses to AZD1222 COVID-19 vaccine (dated by TCRdb to about 2021). At the level of the whole study: AZD1222 recipients with second doses at about 4 weeks or about 12 weeks were pooled, because spike-specific TCR depth and breadth did not differ between schedules. TCR sequencing covered 233 trial participants: 207 given two doses of AZD1222 and approximately 26 given two doses of MenACWY control vaccine. Trial participants were enrolled into age subgroups of 18-55, 56-69 and 70-plus years, which contained roughly 140, 27 and 60 TCR-sequenced participants, respectively.

The CDR3, cysteine through phenylalanine, is 15 amino acids long. Kept here is only the CDR3 DNA, which spans 45 bases and is read in frame from base 1. V drops 3 bases and J drops 6 bases, leaving 15 bases in between. From a lookup of the germline V gene, CDR1 and CDR2 are LGHNT and FRNRAP. For this clone: Which antigen it targets is not known. The input lacks base qualities; no much larger clone sits a single base away.

Read against the paper, the sample's time point label means: baseline before first vaccination. Samples from vaccinated people were obtained from the UK trials COV001 and COV002, which included a single-blind randomized controlled phase 2/3 trial of AZD1222 (ChAdOx1 nCoV-19) in healthy adults. Trial participant PBMC samples were collected at day 0 and day 28 after the second dose for TCRbeta chain sequencing. Study-level results and caveats: Because no day 14 peak-response samples were available, repertoires were characterized only after the peak T cell response. Reportedly, close to half of the unique spike-specific TCRs recognized epitopes lying outside the regions that are mutated in the B.1.351 and B.1.1.7 variants. The 56-69-year group was small, and its depth increase did not reach significance, likely because of low power. Spike-specific TCR breadth and depth rose significantly after two AZD1222 doses compared with day 0 and with MenACWY recipients. Participants were mostly white British, with more females than males. The authors suggested clonal diversity may have been underestimated. The whole spike protein was spanned by vaccine-associated CD4 TCRs, and dominant responses were seen in regions 160-218 and 743-854. Conclusions about previously exposed vaccinees are limited, since just five or six AZD1222 recipients were seropositive for SARS-CoV-2 at baseline.

The CDR3 regions of human TCRbeta chains were subjected to immunosequencing. As for the original processing: TCRs in the repertoires were compared against a reference library of SARS-CoV-2-specific TCRs that had been generated with the MIRA antigen-specificity platform. Breadth was defined as the fraction of unique TCRs that were SARS-CoV-2-associated. Depth was defined as the fraction of total T cells that were SARS-CoV-2-associated. Each spike-specific TCR was assigned to its reactive spike region and to a CD4 or CD8 class using the MIRA data. Log10-transformed breadth and depth values were compared by one-way ANOVA with Sidak's multiple comparisons tests. TCRdb holds this immuneACCESS table with in-frame rearrangements only. Some clones are missing; in checked studies, unresolved V genes explain under half, and the rest has no known cause. From that table come the V and J calls and clone size; the DNA was used to work out D and trimming. This sample has around 160,000 clones in its table, and roughly 91% of those were observed once. Of the sample, around 1.9% falls within the top ten clones.

This clonotype originated in an adult in good health. Material: peripheral blood, obtained on day 0 of AZD1222 vaccination. The V gene is TRBV12-5 and the J gene is TRBJ1-5, with an unclear D gene assignment. At the DNA level, the sequence is TGTGCTAGTGGTTTATCTTTGGAGTCGGGTCAGCCCCAGCATTTT. Its translation is CASGLSLESGQPQHF.